Below, 20 T cell receptor beta chains from the same sample are listed, as sequenced in a study of blood T cell repertoires in COVID-19. The table came from immunoSEQ multiplex PCR; TCRdb's copy has only in-frame clones and leaves some out. The sample lists about 210,000 clones; around four fifths were seen once. Specimen: peripheral blood. All receptors derive from a man aged 50 or older with active or convalescent COVID-19.

The genes are TRBV29-1 and TRBJ2-7, with 11 positions matching TRBD2. The CDR3 length is 16 residues. The germline CDR1 and CDR2 sequences are SQVTM and ANQGSEA. The J segment lost 2 bases and the V segment lost 0 bases, leaving 6 bases of the junction unmatched. CDR3 region: CSVEDKGSGGAYEQYF. In nucleotides, the CDR3 is TGCAGCGTTGAAGATAAGGGTAGCGGGGGGGCCTACGAGCAGTACTTC.

The rearrangement links TRBV28 to TRBJ2-7; TRBD2 matches 13 bases. With V trimmed by 6 bases and J by 2 bases, 10 bases remained unmatched. This CDR3 has 17 amino acids. Germline CDR1 reads MDHEN; CDR2 reads SYDVKM. CDR3 DNA sequence: TGTGCCAGCAGCTTGGCCCCACTAGCGGGAGGGCCCTACGAGCAGTACTTC. Protein: CASSLAPLAGGPYEQYF.

The V call is TRBV13, the J call TRBJ2-1; TRBD2 matches at 14 bases. The CDR3 runs to 19 residues. The trim removed 0 bases at V and 5 bases at J, leaving 9 bases unmatched. Germline lookup yields CDR1 PRHDT and CDR2 FYEKMQ (reference sequence). The CDR3 coding sequence is TGTGCCAGCAGCTTAGGAGTCGGGACTAGCGGGAGAGCAGACAATGAGCAGTTCTTC. This translates into CASSLGVGTSGRADNEQFF.

The chain uses TRBV5-8 and TRBJ1-2, with 9 nucleotides matching TRBD1. CDR1 and CDR2 from the germline V gene are SGHTS and YDEGEE. The CDR3 runs to 16 residues. J gave up 3 bases and V 0 bases, and 6 bases lay outside the gene matches. Here the CDR3 reads CASSLAGDRVYYGYTF. The CDR3, as DNA: TGTGCCAGCAGCTTGGCCGGGGACAGGGTTTACTATGGCTACACCTTC.

The CDR3 DNA reads as TGTGCCAGCAGTGATCAGGGGGCAGGACAGCCCCAGCATTTT. This codes for CASSDQGAGQPQHF. V gene TRBV27 combines with J gene TRBJ1-5; TRBD1 aligns across 8 bases. The length of the CDR3 is 14 residues. The V segment lost 5 bases and the J segment 7 bases; nucleotides outside the gene matches: 7. Germline lookup yields CDR1 MNHEY and CDR2 SMNVEV (reference sequence).

This clone was detected a few times. The chain couples TRBV6-9 to TRBJ1-1; perhaps TRBD1 as D (6 bases). CDR3 length: 16 amino acids. CDR1 is MNHGY, CDR2 SVAAGI, per germline. With 4 bases removed from V and 1 base from J, the gap between germline ends came to 16 bases. The CDR3 region is CASSWGQGTSNTEAFF. The CDR3 DNA reads TGTGCCAGCAGTTGGGGGCAGGGAACGTCGAACACTGAAGCTTTCTTT.

The chain combines TRBV12-3 or TRBV12-4 with TRBJ2-1; no definite D call. This CDR3 is 12 amino acids long. V dropped 4 bases and J dropped 7 bases, with 8 bases sitting between them. In DNA form, the CDR3 reads TGTGCCAGCAGTTATGGCTGGAATGAGCAGTTCTTC. Translation gives CASSYGWNEQFF.

The rearrangement joins TRBV5-4 to TRBJ1-1; the D gene is possibly TRBD1 (5 bases). With 1 base removed from V and 4 bases from J, the gap between germline ends came to 14 bases. CDR1 SGHNT and CDR2 YYREEE come from the germline V gene (reference sequence). There are 15 residues in the CDR3. The CDR3 nucleotides read TGTGCCAGCAGCTTGTGGAGGGGTTTGAGCACTGAAGCTTTCTTT. It encodes CASSLWRGLSTEAFF.

This chain joins TRBV5-6 and TRBJ2-3; the match to TRBD2 covers 9 bases. V trimming: 0 bases; J trimming: 0 bases; junction bases outside the gene matches: 8. Germline CDR1 reads SGHDT; CDR2 reads YYEEEE. The CDR3 extends over 18 amino acids. The CDR3, as DNA: TGTGCCAGCAGCTTGGCCGGGCTAGCGGGAAGCAGCACAGATACGCAGTATTTT. Amino acids: CASSLAGLAGSSTDTQYF.

This clone was picked up a small number of times. The junction differs from germline at one of its ends, possibly a read error. The chain has TRBV11-2 and TRBJ1-2, with D possibly matching TRBD1 (5 bases). Germline V CDR1 and CDR2: SGHAT, FQNNGV. The CDR3 has 13 amino acids. CDR3 nucleotide sequence: TGTGCCAGCAGCCATTACCAAGAGGGACTCTTCTACTTC. It encodes CASSHYQEGLFYF. Looking up the rest from reference TRBV11-2 and TRBJ1-2 gives the full variable domain: EAGVAQSPRYKIIEKRQSVAFWCNPISGHATLYWYQQILGQGPKLLIQFQNNGVVDDSQLPKDRFSAERLKGVDSTLKIQPAKLEDSAVYLCASSHYQEGLFYFGSGTRLTVV.

This chain joins TRBV10-2 and TRBJ2-7; D is possibly TRBD1 (5 bases). The CDR3 totals 14 residues. Germline V gene lookup returns CDR1 WSHSY and CDR2 SAAADI. V shed 2 bases and J shed 3 bases, with 11 bases lying between them. This CDR3 is CASSEKGQVYEQYF. CDR3 nucleotides: TGCGCCAGCAGTGAGAAGGGGCAGGTCTACGAGCAGTACTTC.

This chain uses TRBV7-2 with TRBJ1-5; weak D call: TRBD1 (5 bases). Trimming removed 1 base from V and 7 bases from J, with 11 bases in between. Germline V gives CDR1 SGHTA, CDR2 FQGNSA. This CDR3 has 14 amino acids. CDR3 residues: CASSLVWGGQPQHF. CDR3 nucleotides: TGTGCCAGCAGCTTAGTCTGGGGGGGGCAGCCCCAGCATTTT.

Only one count was recorded for this clone. J is TRBJ1-1 and V is TRBV21-1. TRBV21-1 corresponds to a pseudogene. The CDR3 covers 13 residues. CDR3 nucleotides: TGTGCCAGCAGAAGGGCGGAGGACACTGAAGCTTTCTTT. Translation gives CASRRAEDTEAFF.

The chain has TRBV11-2 and TRBJ2-7; tentatively, D is TRBD2 (5 bases). The V end lost 8 bases, the J end lost 4 bases, and 12 bases lay between the germline ends. The germline gives CDR1 SGHAT, CDR2 FQNNGV. The CDR3 sequence is 12 residues long. CDR3 in DNA: TGTGCCAGCTCCCCGTCGGGGTACGAGCAGTACTTC. This codes for CASSPSGYEQYF.

The CDR3 region has the DNA TGTGCCAGCAGTTACTCCCAGGAGACCCAGTACTTC. Encoded protein: CASSYSQETQYF. The chain has TRBV6-5 and TRBJ2-5; D uncertain. The CDR3 runs to 12 residues. Germline V gene sequence: CDR1 MNHEY, CDR2 SVGAGI. Trimming pared 0 bases from V and 5 bases from J, leaving 4 bases between.

V and J are TRBV4-1 and TRBJ1-2; possible D gene TRBD1, 6 bases. Germline lookup yields CDR1 MGHRA and CDR2 YSYEKL. Deletions cut 1 base from V and 3 bases from J, with 12 bases between. There are 15 residues in the CDR3. The CDR3 nucleotides read TGCGCCAGCAGCCAAGCGCCAGGGGAACACTATGGCTACACCTTC. Its protein product is CASSQAPGEHYGYTF.

The gene calls are TRBV7-9 and TRBJ1-1, with a tentative D call TRBD1 (6 bases). The CDR3 is 15 residues long. CDR1 and CDR2 (germline): SEHNR, FQNEAQ (reference sequence). Trimming cost V 4 bases and J 5 bases, with 17 bases left between them. The CDR3 region is CASSSMAGALTEAFF. CDR3 coding DNA: TGTGCCAGCAGCTCGATGGCGGGGGCGCTTACTGAAGCTTTCTTT.

V gene TRBV15 combines with J gene TRBJ1-6; D is possibly TRBD1 (5 bases). V lost 0 bases and J lost 0, with 9 bases in between. CDR1 LNHNV and CDR2 YYDKDF come from the germline V gene (reference sequence). The CDR3 has 17 residues. CDR3 sequence: CATSREQALSYNSPLHF. DNA of the CDR3: TGTGCCACCAGCAGAGAACAGGCCCTCTCCTATAATTCACCCCTCCACTTT.

This rearrangement joins TRBV28 to TRBJ1-2, with D perhaps matching TRBD1 (6 bases). Germline assignment: CDR1 MDHEN and CDR2 SYDVKM. Between the trimmed V and J ends, which lost 5 bases and 3 bases, there was a span of 22 bases. The CDR3 loop spans 17 amino acids. The CDR3 region has the DNA TGTGCCAGCAGTCCCGCCCAACAGGGACTATTTCACTATGGCTACACCTTC. It is translated as CASSPAQQGLFHYGYTF.

This CDR3 is CASSQEAGRTDTQYF. For the CDR3, the DNA is TGTGCCAGCAGCCAAGAGGCAGGGCGCACAGATACGCAGTATTTT. V is TRBV3-1 (or the pseudogene TRBV3-2) and J is TRBJ2-3; possibly TRBD1 for D (5 bases). V lost 0 bases and J lost 1, with 8 bases in between. The CDR3 runs to 15 residues. Per the germline V gene, CDR1 is LGHDT and CDR2 is YNNKEL (reference sequence).